A selection of T cell receptor beta chains follows, all from one sample in a study of Ad26.COV2.S vaccination and SARS-CoV-2 variants. Data came from immunoSEQ multiplex PCR; TCRdb stores just in-frame clones and leaves some out. The sample records approximately 480,000 clones, around nine tenths being singletons. This sample comprised peripheral blood, obtained in a trial of Ad26.COV2.S vaccine versus placebo. The receptors shown here come from a person aged 18 to 65 who received the Ad26.COV2.S COVID-19 vaccine or a placebo. Both conserved end residues are part of each CDR3. The order of the fields is V gene, clone size, J gene, D gene, CDR3 protein, CDR3 DNA. The D gene is left open where the match is weak. For some rows the clone size is stated as once, few or many, or as a class when expanded; others skip it.

TRBV4-1	NA	TRBJ1-6	NA	CASSQQGYNSPLHF	TGCGCCAGCAGCCAACAGGGGTATAATTCACCCCTCCACTTT
TRBV27	NA	TRBJ1-5	NA	CASSLTRPQPQHF	TGTGCCAGCAGTTTAACGAGGCCTCAGCCCCAGCATTTT
TRBV9	once	TRBJ2-2	NA	CASSVGGGANTGELFF	TGTGCCAGCAGCGTAGGTGGGGGCGCGAACACCGGGGAGCTGTTTTTT
TRBV19	NA	TRBJ1-1	NA	CASSIPGPTDTEAFF	TGTGCCAGTAGTATCCCGGGACCCACGGACACTGAAGCTTTCTTT
TRBV29-1	NA	TRBJ1-1	NA	CSVRPQGSVRNTEAFF	TGCAGCGTTAGGCCCCAGGGTTCTGTCAGGAACACTGAAGCTTTCTTT
TRBV7-3	NA	TRBJ2-1	NA	CASSLVDGAYNEQFF	TGTGCCAGCAGCTTAGTGGACGGCGCCTACAATGAGCAGTTCTTC
TRBV6-2/TRBV6-3	few	TRBJ1-5	TRBD1	CASSSSQTPLDREDQPQHF	TGTGCCAGCAGTTCGTCGCAAACACCGCTTGACAGGGAAGATCAGCCCCAGCATTTT
TRBV2	NA	TRBJ2-1	NA	CASSAAYNEQFF	TGTGCCAGCAGCGCCGCCTACAATGAGCAGTTCTTC
TRBV30	once	TRBJ2-2	NA	CAWTTFTISANTGELFF	TGTGCCTGGACCACATTTACGATATCTGCGAACACCGGGGAGCTGTTTTTT
TRBV29-1	once	TRBJ1-1	NA	CSVTAGAGSTEAFF	TGCAGCGTGACGGCAGGGGCCGGAAGCACTGAAGCTTTCTTT